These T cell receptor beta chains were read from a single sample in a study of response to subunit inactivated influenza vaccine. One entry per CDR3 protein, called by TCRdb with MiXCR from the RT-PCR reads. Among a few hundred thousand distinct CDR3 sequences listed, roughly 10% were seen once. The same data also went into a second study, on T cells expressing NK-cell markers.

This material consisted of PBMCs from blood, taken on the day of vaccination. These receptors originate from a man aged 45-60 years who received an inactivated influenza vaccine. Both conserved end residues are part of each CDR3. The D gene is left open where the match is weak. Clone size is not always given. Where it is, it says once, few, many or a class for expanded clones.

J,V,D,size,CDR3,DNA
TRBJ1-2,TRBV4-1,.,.,CASSLLGSAPYGYTF,TGCGCCAGCAGCCTACTCGGATCTGCGCCCTATGGCTACACCTTC
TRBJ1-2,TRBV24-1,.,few,CATSDSRTAYGYTF,TGTGCCACCAGTGATTCCCGGACAGCCTATGGCTACACCTTC
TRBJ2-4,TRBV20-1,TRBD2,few,CSASREAGKNIQYF,TGCAGTGCTTCTCGGGAGGCGGGCAAAAACATTCAGTACTTC
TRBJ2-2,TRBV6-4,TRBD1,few,CASSDRQGARTGELFF,TGTGCCAGCAGTGACCGGCAGGGGGCAAGAACCGGGGAGCTGTTTTTT
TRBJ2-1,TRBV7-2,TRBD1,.,CASSRIGTGYLNEQFF,TGTGCCAGCAGCCGAATTGGGACAGGGTATTTGAATGAGCAGTTCTTC
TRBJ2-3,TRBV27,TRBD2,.,CASSGIAGVGTDTQYF,TGTGCCAGCAGTGGGATAGCGGGAGTGGGCACAGATACGCAGTATTTT
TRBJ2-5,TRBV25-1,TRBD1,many,CASSAGGGKTQYF,TGTGCCAGCAGTGCAGGGGGCGGAAAGACCCAGTACTTC
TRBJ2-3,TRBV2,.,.,CASSDFTGTPTDTQYF,TGTGCCAGCAGTGACTTTACAGGGACCCCAACAGATACGCAGTATTTT
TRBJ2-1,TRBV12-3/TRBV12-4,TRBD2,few,CASSPLVSGGAYNEQFF,TGTGCCAGCAGCCCTCTTGTTAGCGGGGGGGCCTACAATGAGCAGTTCTTC
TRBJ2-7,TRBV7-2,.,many,CASSLARPYEQYF,TGTGCCAGCAGCTTAGCGCGCCCATACGAGCAGTACTTC
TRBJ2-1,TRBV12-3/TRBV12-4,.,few,CASSPINRPRGNEQFF,TGTGCCAGCAGTCCGATCAACAGGCCCCGGGGGAATGAGCAGTTCTTC
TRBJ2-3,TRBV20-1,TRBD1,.,CSASPLGQGVTDTQYF,TGCAGTGCTAGTCCCCTCGGACAGGGAGTCACAGATACGCAGTATTTT
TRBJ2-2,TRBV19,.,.,CASIPQGRGTGELFF,TGTGCCAGTATCCCTCAAGGGCGGGGAACCGGGGAGCTGTTTTTT
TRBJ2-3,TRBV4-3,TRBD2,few,CASSRAGGDTQYF,TGCGCCAGCAGCCGGGCGGGGGGGGATACGCAGTATTTT
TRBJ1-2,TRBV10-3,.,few,CAISGGDVGYGYTF,TGTGCCATCAGTGGGGGGGACGTAGGCTATGGCTACACCTTC
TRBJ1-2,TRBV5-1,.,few,CANHDAAPRHGYTF,TGCGCCAACCACGACGCCGCTCCCCGCCATGGCTACACCTTC
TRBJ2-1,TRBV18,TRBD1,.,CASSPRGQLSYEQFF,TGTGCCAGCTCCCCCAGGGGACAGCTTAGCTATGAGCAGTTCTTC
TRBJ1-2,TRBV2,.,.,CASSGEVAYGYTF,TGTGCCAGCAGTGGGGAGGTTGCTTATGGCTACACCTTC
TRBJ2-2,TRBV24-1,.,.,CATSDYTDTGELFF,TGTGCCACCAGTGATTATACAGACACCGGGGAGCTGTTTTTT
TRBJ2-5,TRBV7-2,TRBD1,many,CASSLNRGQVETQYF,TGTGCCAGCAGCTTGAACAGGGGGCAGGTGGAGACCCAGTACTTC
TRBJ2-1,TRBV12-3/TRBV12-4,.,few,CASSLGRVSSYNEQFF,TGTGCCAGCAGTTTAGGGAGGGTCAGTTCGTACAATGAGCAGTTCTTC
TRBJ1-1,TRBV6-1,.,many,CASNMDFGGTEAFF,TGTGCCAGCAATATGGACTTCGGCGGCACTGAAGCTTTCTTT
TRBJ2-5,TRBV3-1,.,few,CASSQGQTGRFGETQYF,TGTGCCAGCAGCCAAGGCCAGACGGGCCGTTTCGGAGAGACCCAGTACTTC
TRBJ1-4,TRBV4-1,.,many,CASSPRNAGQGNEKLFF,TGCGCCAGCAGCCCCCGGAACGCAGGTCAGGGGAATGAAAAACTGTTTTTT
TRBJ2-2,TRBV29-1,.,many,CSVESTGELFF,TGCAGCGTTGAGTCCACCGGGGAGCTGTTTTTT
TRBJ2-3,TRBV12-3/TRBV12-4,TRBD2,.,CASSPTSGGADTQYF,TGTGCCAGCAGTCCTACTAGCGGGGGGGCAGATACGCAGTATTTT
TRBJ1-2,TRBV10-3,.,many,CAISESMTDSDGYTF,TGTGCCATCAGTGAGTCGATGACGGACAGTGATGGCTACACCTTC
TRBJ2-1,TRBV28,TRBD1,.,CASSLWTDRDTYNEQFF,TGTGCCAGCAGTTTGTGGACAGACAGGGACACCTACAATGAGCAGTTCTTC
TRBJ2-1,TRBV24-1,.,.,CATSELRDGDYNEQFF,TGTGCCACCAGTGAACTCCGGGACGGAGACTACAATGAGCAGTTCTTC
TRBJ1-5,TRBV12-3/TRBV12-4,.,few,CASSPSSQPQHF,TGTGCCAGCAGTCCCTCTAGTCAGCCCCAGCATTTT
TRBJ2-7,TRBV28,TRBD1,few,CASSPRGQGYEQYF,TGTGCCAGCAGTCCGCGGGGACAGGGGTACGAGCAGTACTTC
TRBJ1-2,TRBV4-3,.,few,CASSHANFQGGYTF,TGCGCCAGCAGCCACGCGAACTTCCAGGGTGGCTACACCTTC
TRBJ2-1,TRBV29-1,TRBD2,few,CSVAKRGFEDNEQFF,TGCAGCGTTGCAAAGCGGGGCTTTGAGGACAATGAGCAGTTCTTC
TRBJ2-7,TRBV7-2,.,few,CASSSSAVTNYEQYF,TGTGCCAGCAGTTCCTCTGCCGTGACCAACTACGAGCAGTACTTC
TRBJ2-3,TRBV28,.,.,CASYSTGDSTDTQYF,TGTGCCAGTTACTCCACGGGGGACAGTACGGATACGCAGTATTTT
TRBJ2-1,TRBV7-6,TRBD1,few,CASSPGGVNYNEQFF,TGTGCCAGCAGCCCAGGGGGCGTGAACTACAATGAGCAGTTCTTC
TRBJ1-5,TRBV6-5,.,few,CASSGIGQPQHF,TGTGCCAGCTCAGGGATAGGCCAGCCCCAGCATTTT